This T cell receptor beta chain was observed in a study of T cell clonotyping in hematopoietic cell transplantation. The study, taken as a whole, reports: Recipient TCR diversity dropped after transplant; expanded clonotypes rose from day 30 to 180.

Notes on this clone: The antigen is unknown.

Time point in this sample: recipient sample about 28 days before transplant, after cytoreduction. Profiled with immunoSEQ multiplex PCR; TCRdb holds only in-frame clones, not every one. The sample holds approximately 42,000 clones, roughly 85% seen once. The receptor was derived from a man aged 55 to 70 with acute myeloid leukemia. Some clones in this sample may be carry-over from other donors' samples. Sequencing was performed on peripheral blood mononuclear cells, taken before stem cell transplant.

CDR3 in DNA: TGTGCCAGCAGTTACCTCCGGCTCTTAGAGACCCAGTACTTC. Protein: CASSYLRLLETQYF. The rearrangement uses TRBV6-5 and TRBJ2-5; D gene uncertain. The V gene's germline CDR1 is MNHEY and CDR2 SVGAGI. This CDR3 has 14 amino acids. V was cut by 2 bases and J by 4 bases, with 11 bases left in between.